One and the same sample provided the 9 T cell receptor beta chains below, sequenced in a study of tumor-infiltrating lymphocytes in oesophageal squamous cell carcinoma. TCRdb independently ran MiXCR on the PCR reads; one entry per CDR3 protein. The sample lists about 20,000 distinct CDR3 sequences, almost 40% seen once, with 6% to 7% in the top ten. The sequencing input was blood. The receptors were gathered from a male donor with esophageal squamous cell carcinoma.

Comments on this clonotype: Just one base apart from a much larger clone, this may be a read error. The chain carries TRBV5-1 and TRBJ2-2, with D hard to call. Per germline, CDR1 SGHRS and CDR2 YFSETQ. The CDR3 runs 15 residues. The V end lost 4 bases, the J end lost 0 bases, and 10 bases lay between the germline ends. The CDR3 coding sequence is TGCGCCAGCAGCGTGGAAATCTCGAACACCGGGGAGCTGTTTTTT. It encodes CASSVEISNTGELFF.

CDR3 protein: CASRTGVYNEQFF. CDR3 nucleotide sequence: TGCGCCAGCAGGACAGGGGTTTACAATGAGCAGTTCTTC. V and J are TRBV10-2 and TRBJ2-5; the match to TRBD1 covers 8 bases. TRBJ2-1 matches the DNA end more closely, so the J call is doubtful. The CDR3 sequence is 13 residues long. Germline lookup yields CDR1 WSHSY and CDR2 SAAADI.

By sample share, this clonotype is large (0.1 to 1%). V usage is TRBV7-3 and J usage is TRBJ2-1; perhaps TRBD2 as D (5 bases). The CDR3 is 16 amino acids. The germline CDR1 and CDR2 sequences are SGHTA and FQGTGA. Deletions cut 1 base from V and 8 bases from J, with 18 bases between. The CDR3 region is CASSLRASKGWDEQFF. The DNA for the CDR3 is TGTGCCAGCAGCTTAAGAGCTAGCAAGGGTTGGGATGAGCAGTTCTTC. The whole variable domain, remainder taken from reference TRBV7-3 and TRBJ2-1, is GAGVSQTPSNKVTEKGKYVELRCDPISGHTALYWYRQSLGQGPEFLIYFQGTGAADDSGLPNDRFFAVRPEGSVSTLKIQRTERGDSAVYLCASSLRASKGWDEQFFGPGTRLTVL.

This clonotype is labeled as medium-sized (0.01 to 0.1%). The genes are TRBV7-2 and TRBJ1-1; 8 bases agree with TRBD1. The CDR3 contains 16 residues. V lost 5 bases to trimming and J lost 1 base; unmatched junction nucleotides: 9. The V gene's germline CDR1 is SGHTA and CDR2 FQGNSA. CDR3 protein: CASSPGTGLGNTEAFF. Here the CDR3 DNA reads TGTGCCAGCAGCCCAGGGACAGGCCTGGGGAACACTGAAGCTTTCTTT.

In its sample, this clonotype ranks as medium-sized. This chain links TRBV7-9 with TRBJ2-1; D call uncertain. The V end was cut by 0 bases, the J end by 6 bases, with 9 bases between. The CDR3 extends over 14 amino acids. From germline, CDR1 is SEHNR and CDR2 FQNEAQ (reference sequence). The CDR3 coding sequence is TGTGCCAGCAGCTTAGCGGGAAAGGTCAATGAGCAGTTCTTC. It yields the protein CASSLAGKVNEQFF.

The chain carries TRBV28 and TRBJ2-1; no clear D. The germline gives CDR1 MDHEN, CDR2 SYDVKM. There are 12 residues in the CDR3. V lost 7 bases and J lost 3, with 7 bases in between. Written as DNA, the CDR3 is TGTGCCAGCAATCAAAACTACAATGAGCAGTTCTTC. Its protein is CASNQNYNEQFF. Variable domain in full (rest from reference TRBV28 and TRBJ2-1): DVKVTQSSRYLVKRTGEKVFLECVQDMDHENMFWYRQDPGLGLRLIYFSYDVKMKEKGDIPEGYSVSREKKERFSLILESASTNQTSMYLCASNQNYNEQFFGPGTRLTVL.

This clonotype appeared once. This chain connects TRBV27 to TRBJ2-3; TRBD1 agrees at 8 bases. With V trimmed by 4 bases and J by 4 bases, 7 bases remained unmatched. This CDR3 comprises 15 residues. Germline assignment: CDR1 MNHEY and CDR2 SMNVEV (reference sequence). The DNA of the CDR3 is TGTGCCAGCAGTTCGACAGGGGCACTACCAGATACGCAGTATTTT. This translates into CASSSTGALPDTQYF.

This chain uses TRBV24-1 with TRBJ2-3; D is undetermined. Gene TRBJ2-1 matches the end of the DNA better, so the J call may be wrong. This CDR3 has 13 residues. From germline, CDR1 is KGHDR and CDR2 SFDVKD. CDR3 in amino acids: CATSDFGPSEQFF. For the CDR3, the DNA is TGTGCCACCAGTGATTTTGGTCCCAGTGAGCAGTTCTTC.

The chain is built from TRBV7-2 and TRBJ2-3; D is uncertain. The last part of the DNA fits TRBJ2-5 better; the J call may be wrong. The CDR3 runs to 12 residues. CDR1 and CDR2 from the germline V gene are SGHTA and FQGNSA. CDR3 coding DNA: TGTGCCAGCAGCTTATCATCTGAGACCCAGTACTTC. It codes for CASSLSSETQYF.